The T cell receptor beta chain under discussion was sequenced for a study of early T cells in non-severe SARS-CoV-2 infection. Study-wide background: Sequencing was performed on bulk RNA from unsorted whole blood, leaving chains unpaired.

This clonotype was detected ten times or more. TCRdb ran MiXCR on the 5' RACE reads and lists one entry per CDR3 protein. This sample has approximately 26,000 distinct CDR3 sequences; roughly 5.4% occur once, and the top ten carry around 2.5%. The sequence was obtained from an adult who was a healthcare worker with PCR-confirmed SARS-CoV-2 infection or an uninfected control (not recorded which). The source material was whole blood.

In nucleotides, the CDR3 is TGCGCCAGCAGCCTCAACACGCGACAGAACTCGAACACTGAAGCTTTCTTT. Amino acids: CASSLNTRQNSNTEAFF. The chain is built from TRBV5-1 and TRBJ1-1, with D possibly TRBD1 on 5 matching bases. V was cut by 4 bases and J by 1 base, with 20 bases left in between. Germline CDR1 is SGHRS and CDR2 is YFSETQ. The length of the CDR3 is 17 residues.